One sample yielded the 7 T cell receptor beta chains listed below, sequenced in a study of cytomegalovirus exposure and HLA in healthy donors. A multiplex PCR was run with 60 Vbeta primers and 13 Jbeta primers. The repertoire was sequenced with immunoSEQ multiplex PCR; TCRdb's copy has only in-frame clones and lacks some. The sample consists of about 160,000 clones, 70% to 80% of them appearing once. The sequenced sample was PBMCs. The receptor source for this set is a man between 60 and 70 years old in good health and CMV-seronegative.

This sequence joins TRBV28 and TRBJ1-5; 10 bases fit TRBD1. This CDR3 comprises 14 residues. CDR1 is MDHEN, CDR2 SYDVKM, per germline. The trim removed 9 bases at V and 7 bases at J, leaving 9 bases unmatched. CDR3 DNA sequence: TGTGCCAGTAGCGGGACAGGGGTTGGGCAGCCCCAGCATTTT. This gives the protein CASSGTGVGQPQHF.

Comments on this clone: Other DNA sequences in the same sample also yield this CDR3. This sequence joins TRBV5-8 and TRBJ1-5; D unclear. This CDR3 spans 15 amino acids. Trimming removed 8 bases from V and 4 bases from J, with 19 bases in between. CDR1 is SGHTS, CDR2 YDEGEE, per germline. In DNA form, the CDR3 reads TGTGCCAGTAGCCCTACCCGGGAGCCTAATCAGCCCCAGCATTTT. Its translation is CASSPTREPNQPQHF.

Details on this clone: This CDR3 is also generated by other DNA sequences in the sample. The rearrangement uses TRBV29-1 and TRBJ1-5, with D possibly being TRBD1 (5 bases). CDR1 and CDR2 (germline): SQVTM, ANQGSEA. The CDR3 extends over 12 amino acids. Between the trimmed V and J ends, which lost 4 bases and 5 bases, there was a span of 9 bases. The CDR3 DNA reads TGCAGCGTTGGAGCCAGGGATCAGCCCCAGCATTTT. Translating it yields CSVGARDQPQHF.

The CDR3 DNA reads as TGTGCCAGCAGCGCTAGCGGGGGGGTGGAGACCCAGTACTTC. Amino acids: CASSASGGVETQYF. The gene calls are TRBV7-2 and TRBJ2-5, with TRBD2 matching over 12 bases. Germline CDR1 SGHTA, CDR2 FQGNSA. The J segment lost 5 bases and the V segment lost 5 bases, leaving 3 bases of the junction unmatched. The CDR3 is 14 amino acids.

This clone appeared a single time. This chain links TRBV18 with TRBJ1-5, with TRBD1 as a possible D gene (5 bases). Germline V gene sequence: CDR1 KGHSH, CDR2 LQKENI. The CDR3 loop spans 14 amino acids. The V end lost 2 bases, the J end lost 9 bases, and 14 bases lay between the germline ends. This chain's CDR3 is CASSPRDGGWPQHF. CDR3 bases: TGTGCCAGCTCACCAAGGGACGGAGGGTGGCCCCAGCATTTT.

V usage is TRBV12-1 and J usage is TRBJ2-1; TRBD2 is taken as the D call from the table, unchecked against the DNA. TRBV12-1 is classified as a pseudogene. The CDR3 has 16 residues. DNA for the CDR3: TGTGCCAGCAGCCTACCGACGGGGGAGAAGGCCAATGAGCAGTTCTTC. It specifies CASSLPTGEKANEQFF.

The rearrangement uses TRBV19 and TRBJ2-5; D is unresolved. The CDR3 spans 14 residues. Germline V CDR1 and CDR2: LNHDA, SQIVND (reference sequence). V lost 2 bases to trimming and J lost 4 bases, with 11 bases between them. This chain's CDR3 is CASSIFASSETQYF. DNA for the CDR3: TGTGCCAGTAGTATATTTGCTAGTTCAGAGACCCAGTACTTC.